Presented here are 5 T cell receptor beta chains from one specimen sequenced in a study of T cell repertoires in cytomegalovirus infection. TCRdb redid the calling of the reads with MiXCR, one entry per CDR3 protein. The sample carries about 530,000 distinct CDR3 sequences, about 30% recorded once. Source material: PBMCs. All receptors come from a human donor in good health (CMV status not recorded). Some clones in this sample may be carry-over from other donors' samples.

V usage is TRBV28 and J usage is TRBJ2-1, with TRBD2 as a possible D gene (5 bases). From germline, CDR1 is MDHEN and CDR2 SYDVKM. This CDR3 is 15 amino acids long. V shed 3 bases and J shed 4 bases, with 13 bases lying between them. CDR3 DNA: TGTGCCAGCAGTTTGGTGGGAGAACGGTACAATGAGCAGTTCTTC. This codes for CASSLVGERYNEQFF.

There are a few counts of this clonotype. The rearrangement joins TRBV29-1 to TRBJ1-4, with a possible D match to TRBD1 (5 bases). The CDR3 spans 15 residues. Between the trimmed V and J ends, which lost 5 bases and 7 bases, there was a span of 20 bases. The germline V gene has CDR1 SQVTM and CDR2 ANQGSEA. The CDR3 region has the DNA TGCAGCGTTCTACTTGCACAGGACCTTGGTGAAAAACTGTTTTTT. This gives the protein CSVLLAQDLGEKLFF.

This clonotype was counted only a few times. V is TRBV18 and J is TRBJ2-3; D perhaps matches TRBD1 (7 bases). The CDR3 runs to 15 residues. Per germline, CDR1 KGHSH and CDR2 LQKENI. V shed 0 bases and J shed 3 bases, with 10 bases lying between them. This chain's CDR3 is CASSPPSGGTDTQYF. CDR3 nucleotides: TGTGCCAGCTCACCACCGTCAGGGGGGACAGATACGCAGTATTTT.

The rearrangement links TRBV10-3 to TRBJ2-3; 12 bases agree with TRBD1. The CDR3 totals 14 residues. The germline gives CDR1 ENHRY, CDR2 SYGVKD. V was pared by 6 bases and J by 6 bases, with 4 bases of the junction left unmatched. The CDR3 sequence: CAISPGQGADTQYF. The DNA for the CDR3 is TGTGCCATCAGCCCGGGACAGGGGGCGGATACGCAGTATTTT.

The chain employs TRBV29-1 and TRBJ1-2; D might be TRBD1 (5 bases). Trimming removed 6 bases from V and 0 bases from J, with 14 bases in between. Germline V gene lookup returns CDR1 SQVTM and CDR2 ANQGSEA. The CDR3 runs 14 residues. The CDR3 spells CSVGADTANYGYTF. CDR3 coding DNA: TGCAGCGTCGGGGCGGATACAGCTAACTATGGCTACACCTTC.